The 22 T cell receptor beta chains below all came from one sample that was sequenced in a study of shared clonotypes between healthy human individuals. Produced via immunoSEQ multiplex PCR; TCRdb's table is partial and in-frame only. The sample contains over a million clones, 98% of which appear only once. Sequenced input: naive CD4+ T cells sorted from blood. Described subset: CD45RA+ positively selected. All receptors come from a man aged 25-45 years in good health.

The rearrangement joins TRBV7-2 to TRBJ2-7; 7 bases are a match to TRBD2. After removal of 2 bases from V and 6 bases from J, the junction contained 7 bases not matched to a gene. The CDR3 totals 14 residues. From germline, CDR1 is SGHTA and CDR2 FQGNSA. The CDR3: CASSLWEGTLEQYF. CDR3 DNA: TGTGCCAGCAGCTTATGGGAGGGTACTCTCGAGCAGTACTTC.

The V gene is TRBV10-3, the J gene TRBJ1-1; D is undetermined. The CDR3 extends over 14 amino acids. Trimming left V 4 bases short and J 0 bases short, with 9 bases between. Germline CDR1 is ENHRY and CDR2 is SYGVKD. The CDR3 sequence: CAISVSTVNTEAFF. CDR3 nucleotides: TGTGCCATCAGTGTCTCGACTGTGAACACTGAAGCTTTCTTT.

The J gene is TRBJ1-3, the V gene TRBV18; D remains ambiguous. Trimming cost V 5 bases and J 0 bases, with 11 bases left between them. This CDR3 contains 15 residues. Germline CDR1 KGHSH, CDR2 LQKENI. DNA of the CDR3: TGTGCCAGCTCAACGGGGTCCGGCTCTGGAAACACCATATATTTT. Amino acids: CASSTGSGSGNTIYF.

The chain has TRBV7-9 and TRBJ2-7, with 9 bases lining up with TRBD2. This CDR3 spans 16 amino acids. Losses at the gene ends were 4 bases for V and 5 bases for J; bases not matched to a gene: 12. Germline V gene sequence: CDR1 SEHNR, CDR2 FQNEAQ (reference sequence). The CDR3 is CASSSRGREGRNEQYF. In DNA, the CDR3 is TGTGCCAGCAGCTCTCGGGGGCGGGAGGGCAGAAACGAGCAGTACTTC.

The DNA for the CDR3 is TGTGCCAGCAGCTTGGTGGGCGGGGTCTCCTACGAGCAGTACTTC. Translated: CASSLVGGVSYEQYF. This chain uses TRBV5-4 with TRBJ2-7; tentatively, D is TRBD2 (6 bases). The CDR3 length is 15 residues. V lost 0 bases to trimming and J lost 0 bases, with 10 bases between them. Germline values: CDR1 SGHNT, CDR2 YYREEE (reference sequence).

This chain joins TRBV5-1 and TRBJ1-1; D is possibly TRBD1 (6 bases). CDR1 SGHRS and CDR2 YFSETQ come from the germline V gene. There are 13 residues in the CDR3. Trimming took off 7 bases at V and 5 bases at J, with 15 bases between the two ends. In DNA, the CDR3 is TGCGCCAGCTATATGGAAGGGGGTACTGAAGCTTTCTTT. Translation gives CASYMEGGTEAFF.

The chain is built from TRBV15 and TRBJ2-3; no clear D. The CDR3 extends over 15 amino acids. Germline lookup yields CDR1 LNHNV and CDR2 YYDKDF (reference sequence). V was cut by 3 bases and J by 1 base, with 11 bases left in between. The DNA of the CDR3 is TGTGCCACCAGCAGGGATGTATGGGGCACAGATACGCAGTATTTT. Its protein is CATSRDVWGTDTQYF.

With regard to this clone: Other DNA sequences from this sample encode an identical CDR3 as well. The chain carries TRBV5-1 and TRBJ1-1; D uncertain. V lost 2 bases and J lost 1, with 9 bases in between. CDR3 length equals 14 residues. Germline V lookup: CDR1 SGHRS, CDR2 YFSETQ. The DNA for the CDR3 is TGCGCCAGCAGCTTCGGGCCAGCGAACACTGAAGCTTTCTTT. The encoded protein is CASSFGPANTEAFF.

V is TRBV29-1 and J is TRBJ2-3; D is unresolved. V lost 8 bases, J lost 3 bases, and 15 bases lay in between. Germline-derived CDR1 and CDR2 are SQVTM and ANQGSEA. This CDR3 contains 13 residues. Written as DNA, the CDR3 is TGCAGCTTGGCGAGGCCAGCAACAGATACGCAGTATTTT. Encoded protein: CSLARPATDTQYF.

The rearrangement uses TRBV11-3 and TRBJ1-2; TRBD1 matches 11 bases. Trimming took 5 bases from V and 6 from J; bases not matched to a gene: 2. Germline values: CDR1 SGHNT, CDR2 YENEEA. This CDR3 has 13 amino acids. CDR3 nucleotide sequence: TGTGCCAGCAGCGGGGGACAGGGGGATGGCTACACCTTC. The encoded protein is CASSGGQGDGYTF.

This clone showed up just once. This rearrangement joins TRBV10-1 to TRBJ2-4, with TRBD1 as a possible D gene (5 bases). CDR3 size: 14 residues. The germline CDR1 and CDR2 sequences are WNHNN and SYGVQD (reference sequence). Trimming removed 8 bases at V and 9 bases at J, with 20 bases between. CDR3 DNA sequence: TGCGCCAGCTCGCCAGGGTCTAGGTTGGGCATTCAGTACTTC. Its protein is CASSPGSRLGIQYF.

Concerning this clone: Other DNA sequences from this sample encode an identical CDR3 as well. The chain uses TRBV7-2 and TRBJ2-3; D could derive from TRBD1 or TRBD2 (5 bases each). CDR1 is SGHTA, CDR2 FQGNSA, per germline. The CDR3 loop spans 14 amino acids. V gave up 1 base and J gave up 6 bases, with 11 bases separating them. CDR3 residues: CASSLGRGADTQYF. The CDR3 region has the DNA TGTGCCAGCAGCTTAGGTAGAGGGGCGGATACGCAGTATTTT.

The chain joins TRBV4-3 to TRBJ2-1; the match to TRBD1 covers 10 bases. The CDR3 is 15 residues long. Germline V gene data show CDR1 as LGHNA and CDR2 as YSLEER. The J segment lost 4 bases and the V segment lost 3 bases, leaving 3 bases of the junction unmatched. CDR3 bases: TGCGCCAGCAGCCAGGGACAGGGGAATTACAATGAGCAGTTCTTC. Protein product: CASSQGQGNYNEQFF.

V and J are TRBV11-3 and TRBJ1-1; possible D gene TRBD1, 5 bases. Germline V CDR1 and CDR2: SGHNT, YENEEA. V lost 5 bases and J lost 5, with 18 bases in between. This CDR3 spans 15 amino acids. CDR3 in amino acids: CASSKGGAGRTEAFF. DNA for the CDR3: TGTGCCAGCAGCAAAGGAGGTGCGGGGCGGACTGAAGCTTTCTTT.

This chain links TRBV27 with TRBJ1-1, with 8 positions matching TRBD1. This CDR3 has 16 amino acids. J lost 1 base, V lost 2 bases, and 6 bases had no gene match. Per germline, CDR1 MNHEY and CDR2 SMNVEV (reference sequence). CDR3 sequence: CASSLLRGPRNTEAFF. CDR3 bases: TGTGCCAGCAGTTTACTCAGGGGGCCTCGGAACACTGAAGCTTTCTTT.

This chain joins TRBV4-1 and TRBJ2-2, with D possibly being TRBD2 (6 bases). The germline gives CDR1 MGHRA, CDR2 YSYEKL. The CDR3 consists of 16 residues. V lost 0 bases, J lost 3 bases, and 11 bases lay in between. In DNA form, the CDR3 reads TGCGCCAGCAGCCAAGAGGGGGGTGACGACACCGGGGAGCTGTTTTTT. The encoded protein is CASSQEGGDDTGELFF.

The chain links TRBV20-1 to TRBJ2-7; TRBD2 aligns across 7 bases. This CDR3 is 11 amino acids long. Germline V CDR1 and CDR2: DFQATT, SNEGSKA (reference sequence). V was pared by 2 bases and J by 7 bases, with 2 bases of the junction left unmatched. The chain's CDR3 is CSARQAGEQYF. The CDR3 coding sequence is TGCAGTGCTAGACAAGCGGGGGAGCAGTACTTC.

As concerns this clone: Other DNA sequences of this sample code for an identical CDR3. This chain uses TRBV5-1 with TRBJ2-5; tentatively, D is TRBD2 (5 bases). The CDR3 length is 13 residues. V lost 0 bases to trimming and J lost 4 bases, with 7 bases between them. Germline V gene lookup returns CDR1 SGHRS and CDR2 YFSETQ. The CDR3 protein is CASSLGSGETQYF. CDR3 bases: TGCGCCAGCAGCTTGGGGAGCGGAGAGACCCAGTACTTC.

This chain joins TRBV5-1 and TRBJ2-2, with 9 positions matching TRBD2. V was pared by 4 bases and J by 5 bases, with 6 bases of the junction left unmatched. Germline values: CDR1 SGHRS, CDR2 YFSETQ. The CDR3 totals 15 residues. The CDR3 here is CASSTLAGRTGELFF. The CDR3 DNA follows: TGCGCCAGCAGCACCCTAGCGGGGAGAACCGGGGAGCTGTTTTTT.

As for this clone: This specimen includes other DNA sequences encoding the same CDR3. The chain combines TRBV5-1 with TRBJ1-1; D is ambiguous. Trimming left V 0 bases short and J 4 bases short, with 7 bases between. CDR1 is SGHRS, CDR2 YFSETQ, per germline. The CDR3 consists of 13 residues. Written as DNA, the CDR3 is TGCGCCAGCAGCTTGGAAGGTATCACTGAAGCTTTCTTT. The encoded protein is CASSLEGITEAFF. The full variable domain, its missing parts supplied by reference TRBV5-1 and TRBJ1-1, is KAGVTQTPRYLIKTRGQQVTLSCSPISGHRSVSWYQQTPGQGLQFLFEYFSETQRNKGNFPGRFSGRQFSNSRSEMNVSTLELGDSALYLCASSLEGITEAFFGQGTRLTVV.

Comment on this clone: At one boundary the junction diverges from the germline segment, which might be a read error. The V and J genes are TRBV7-2 and TRBJ1-5; D unresolved. The CDR3 runs 15 residues. The germline gives CDR1 SGHTA, CDR2 FQGNSA. For the CDR3, the DNA is TGCGCCAGCAGCCAATCCTGGGGTAGGGATCAGCCCCAGCATTTT. Its translation: CASSQSWGRDQPQHF.

A note on this clone: A much larger clone lies one base from this, so it may be a read error. This chain uses TRBV7-9 with TRBJ2-7; D is ambiguous. Germline V gene data show CDR1 as SEHNR and CDR2 as FQNEAQ (reference sequence). V lost 7 bases, J lost 3 bases, and 10 bases lay in between. The CDR3 is 12 residues long. This CDR3 is CASTLGVYEQYF. The CDR3 nucleotides are TGTGCCAGCACCCTTGGGGTCTACGAGCAGTACTTC.